The T cell receptor beta chain described here comes from a study of cytomegalovirus exposure and HLA in healthy donors. In the study overall: Earlier results showed almost 120 million unique TCR beta sequences derived from some 180 million T cells.

The PCR ran on 60 Vbeta and 13 Jbeta primers. The protocol was immunoSEQ multiplex PCR, while the TCRdb copy is restricted to in-frame clones and leaves out a portion. This sample's table has 200,000 to 250,000 clones. V was trimmed by 5 bases and J by 2 bases, leaving 10 bases between them. Per germline, CDR1 MNHNS and CDR2 SASEGT. This CDR3 has 15 residues. The clonotype originates from a woman in her twenties or thirties in good health and CMV-seropositive. The sequenced sample consisted of PBMCs. This chain joins TRBV6-1 and TRBJ2-6; D uncertain. Written as DNA, the CDR3 is TGTGCCAGCAGTCCCGGTTTTACTGGGGCCAACGTCCTGACTTTC. Translation: CASSPGFTGANVLTF.